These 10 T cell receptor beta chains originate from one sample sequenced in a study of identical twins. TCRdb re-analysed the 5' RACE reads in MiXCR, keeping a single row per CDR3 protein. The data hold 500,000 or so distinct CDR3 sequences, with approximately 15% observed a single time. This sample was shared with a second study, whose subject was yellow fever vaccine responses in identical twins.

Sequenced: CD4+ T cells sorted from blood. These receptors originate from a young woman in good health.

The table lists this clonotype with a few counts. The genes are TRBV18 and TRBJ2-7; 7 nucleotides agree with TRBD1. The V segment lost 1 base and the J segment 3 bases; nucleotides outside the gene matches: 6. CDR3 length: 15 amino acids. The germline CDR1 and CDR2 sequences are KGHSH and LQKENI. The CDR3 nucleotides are TGTGCCAGCTCACCACAGGGACAGTTAAGCTACGAGCAGTACTTC. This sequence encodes CASSPQGQLSYEQYF.

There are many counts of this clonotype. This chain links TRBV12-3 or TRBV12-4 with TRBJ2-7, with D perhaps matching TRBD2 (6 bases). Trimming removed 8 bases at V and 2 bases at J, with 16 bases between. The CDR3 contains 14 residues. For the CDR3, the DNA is TGTGCCAGCCTACAGGAGGGTAGAACCTACGAGCAGTACTTC. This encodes CASLQEGRTYEQYF.

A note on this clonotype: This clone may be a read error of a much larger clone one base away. CDR3 region: CASRSLAGGSYNEQFF. CDR3 DNA: TGTGCCAGCAGGAGCTTAGCGGGGGGGTCCTACAATGAGCAGTTCTTC. The V and J genes are TRBV27 and TRBJ2-1, with 11 positions matching TRBD2. This CDR3 spans 16 amino acids. The V gene end was trimmed by 6 bases and the J gene end by 1 base; junction bases not matched to a gene: 5. Germline V gene sequence: CDR1 MNHEY, CDR2 SMNVEV (reference sequence).

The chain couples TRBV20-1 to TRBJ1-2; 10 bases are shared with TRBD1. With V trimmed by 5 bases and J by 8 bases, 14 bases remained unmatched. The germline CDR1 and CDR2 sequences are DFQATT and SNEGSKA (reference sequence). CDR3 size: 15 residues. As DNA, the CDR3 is TGCAGTGCTCGCCCCGGGACAGGGGACTATGGAGGCTACACCTTC. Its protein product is CSARPGTGDYGGYTF.

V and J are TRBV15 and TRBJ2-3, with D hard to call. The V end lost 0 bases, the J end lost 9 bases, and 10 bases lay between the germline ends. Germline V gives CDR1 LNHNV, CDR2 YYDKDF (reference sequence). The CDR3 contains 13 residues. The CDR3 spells CATSRDRGPTQYF. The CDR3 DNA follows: TGTGCCACCAGCAGAGATCGAGGCCCAACGCAGTATTTT.

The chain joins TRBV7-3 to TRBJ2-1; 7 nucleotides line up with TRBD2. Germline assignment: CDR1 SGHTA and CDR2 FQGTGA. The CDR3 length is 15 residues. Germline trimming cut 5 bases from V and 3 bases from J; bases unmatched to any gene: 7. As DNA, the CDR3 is TGTGCCAGCAGCCACCCTAGCGGAGGCTACAATGAGCAGTTCTTC. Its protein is CASSHPSGGYNEQFF.

CDR3 DNA: TGTGCCCAGGGGCAGGGTCCGGTTAGCACAGATACGCAGTATTTT. This encodes CAQGQGPVSTDTQYF. The chain joins TRBV5-5 to TRBJ2-3, with D perhaps matching TRBD1 (6 bases). CDR1 and CDR2 from the germline V gene are SGHKS and YYEKEE (reference sequence). Trimming removed 10 bases at V and 0 bases at J, with 18 bases between. The CDR3 is 15 amino acids.

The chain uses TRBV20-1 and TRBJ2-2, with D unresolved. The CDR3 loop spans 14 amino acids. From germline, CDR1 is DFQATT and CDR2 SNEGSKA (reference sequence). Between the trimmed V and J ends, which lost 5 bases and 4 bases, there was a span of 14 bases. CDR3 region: CSAPLTVPTGELFF. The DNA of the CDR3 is TGCAGTGCTCCCCTTACCGTCCCCACCGGGGAGCTGTTTTTT.

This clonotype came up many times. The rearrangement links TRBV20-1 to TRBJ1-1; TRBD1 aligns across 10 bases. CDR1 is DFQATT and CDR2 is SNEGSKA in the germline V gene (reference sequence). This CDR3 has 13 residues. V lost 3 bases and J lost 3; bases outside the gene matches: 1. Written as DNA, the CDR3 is TGCAGTGCTAGGACAGGGGGCTACACTGAAGCTTTCTTT. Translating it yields CSARTGGYTEAFF.

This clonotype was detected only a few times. The CDR3 sequence is CASSVGTGGSQPQHF. DNA for the CDR3: TGTGCCAGCAGTGTCGGGACAGGGGGTAGTCAGCCCCAGCATTTT. The chain couples TRBV6-1 to TRBJ1-5; 11 bases are shared with TRBD1. The germline CDR1 and CDR2 sequences are MNHNS and SASEGT. The CDR3 extends over 15 amino acids. After removal of 4 bases from V and 6 bases from J, the junction contained 5 bases not matched to a gene.